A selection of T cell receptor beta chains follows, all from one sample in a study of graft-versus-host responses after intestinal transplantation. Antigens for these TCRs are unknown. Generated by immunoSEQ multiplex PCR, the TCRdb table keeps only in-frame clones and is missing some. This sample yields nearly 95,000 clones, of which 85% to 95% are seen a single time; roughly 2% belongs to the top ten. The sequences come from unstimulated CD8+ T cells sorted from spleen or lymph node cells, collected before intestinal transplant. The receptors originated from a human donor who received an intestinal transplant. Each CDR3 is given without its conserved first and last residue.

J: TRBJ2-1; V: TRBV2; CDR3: ASSGGTSLYNEQF
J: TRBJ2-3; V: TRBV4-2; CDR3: ASSQPTGTSDTDTQY
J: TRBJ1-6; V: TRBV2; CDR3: ASSEGQSGNSPLH
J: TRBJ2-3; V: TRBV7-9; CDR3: ASIRTGGSTDTQY
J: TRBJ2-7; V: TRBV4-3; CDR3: ASSQGQGALFYEQY
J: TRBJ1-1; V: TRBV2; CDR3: ASSYLGQNTEAF
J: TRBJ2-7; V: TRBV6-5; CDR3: ASSSGDRSSYEQY
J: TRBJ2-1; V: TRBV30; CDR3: AWSVLSGPYNEQF
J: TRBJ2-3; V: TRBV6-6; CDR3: ASGGAWADTQY
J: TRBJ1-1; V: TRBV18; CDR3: ASIGQSTEAF
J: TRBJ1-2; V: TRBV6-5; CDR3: ASSGQGNYGYT
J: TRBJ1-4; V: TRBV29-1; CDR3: SVEDLNGGGEKLF
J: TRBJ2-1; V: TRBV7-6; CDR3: ASSLVLAGANEQF
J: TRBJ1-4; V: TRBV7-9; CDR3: ASSSTGVNEKLF
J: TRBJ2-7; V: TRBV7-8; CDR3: ASSPSFVEQY
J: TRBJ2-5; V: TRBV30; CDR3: AWRPPDRVVALDQETQY
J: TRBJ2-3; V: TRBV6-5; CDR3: ASSFNTRQSYTQY
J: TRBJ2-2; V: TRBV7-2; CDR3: ASSSGQAGFGGELF
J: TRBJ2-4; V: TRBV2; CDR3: ASSDGTGGSKNIQY
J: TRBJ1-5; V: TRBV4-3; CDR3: ASSLRQGSNQPQH
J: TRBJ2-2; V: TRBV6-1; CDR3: ASSEGAGPNTGELF
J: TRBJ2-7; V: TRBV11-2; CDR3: ASSFFLRASLLSYEQY
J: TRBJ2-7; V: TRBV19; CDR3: ASSRQDRYEQY
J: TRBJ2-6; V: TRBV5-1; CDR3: ASSPWTGPYSGANVLT
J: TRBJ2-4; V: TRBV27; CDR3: ASSLLGPGSGIAKNIQY
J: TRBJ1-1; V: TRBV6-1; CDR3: ASSEVPGQGNTEAF
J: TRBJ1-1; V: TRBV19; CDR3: ASSTSTGGLAF
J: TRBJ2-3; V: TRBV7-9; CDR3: ASTTSDPTDTQY
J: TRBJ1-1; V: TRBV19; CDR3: ASSIRGEITEAF
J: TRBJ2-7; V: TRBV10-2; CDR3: ASSAGGDYEQY
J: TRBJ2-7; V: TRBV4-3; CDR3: ASSLGPGLAGTYEQY
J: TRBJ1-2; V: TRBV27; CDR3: ASSSGVHGYT
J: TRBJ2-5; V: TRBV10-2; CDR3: ASSESGTGGETQY
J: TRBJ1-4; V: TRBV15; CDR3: ATSSSKEGLSEKLF
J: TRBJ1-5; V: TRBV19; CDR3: ASSIQGASNQPQH
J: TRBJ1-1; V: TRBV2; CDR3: ASSDSGTEAF
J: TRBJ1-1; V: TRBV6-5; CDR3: ASSEDRAFNEAF
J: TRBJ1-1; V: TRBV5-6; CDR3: ASSFGGTFSTEAF
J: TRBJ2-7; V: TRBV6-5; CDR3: ASSYGQSEQY
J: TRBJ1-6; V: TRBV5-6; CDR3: ASSAGTSSYNSPLH
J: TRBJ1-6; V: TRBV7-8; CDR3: ASSLAGIASPLH
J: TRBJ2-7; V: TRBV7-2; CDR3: ASSPPGAYEQY
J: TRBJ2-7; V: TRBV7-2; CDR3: ASSPGLAGGYEQY
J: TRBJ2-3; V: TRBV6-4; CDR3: ASSDPDRGGTQY
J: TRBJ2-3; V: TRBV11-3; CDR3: ASSLERGTTDTQY
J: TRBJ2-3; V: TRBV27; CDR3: ASSLYRTPGADTQY
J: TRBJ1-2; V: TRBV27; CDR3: ASSFATTNYGYT
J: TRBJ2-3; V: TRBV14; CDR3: ASSQKRAGGRTDTQY
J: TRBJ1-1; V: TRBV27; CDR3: ASSSEQGKLPMNTEAF
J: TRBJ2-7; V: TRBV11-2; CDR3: ASSTGLPFYEQY
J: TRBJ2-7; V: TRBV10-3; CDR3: AISESVANEQY
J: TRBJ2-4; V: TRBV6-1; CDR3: ASSEPQGLIQY
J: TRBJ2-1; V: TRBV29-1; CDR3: SVDSQGGGNEQF